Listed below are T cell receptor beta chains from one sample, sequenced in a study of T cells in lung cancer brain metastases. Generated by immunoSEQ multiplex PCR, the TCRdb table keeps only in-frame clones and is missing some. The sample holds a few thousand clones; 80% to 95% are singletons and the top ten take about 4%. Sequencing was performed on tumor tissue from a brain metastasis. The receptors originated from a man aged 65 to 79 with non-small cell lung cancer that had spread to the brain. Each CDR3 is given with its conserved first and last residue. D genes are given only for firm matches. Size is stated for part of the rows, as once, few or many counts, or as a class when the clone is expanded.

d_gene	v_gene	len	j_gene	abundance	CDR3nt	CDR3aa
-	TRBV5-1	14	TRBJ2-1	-	TGCGCCAGCAGCTTGGGGGACATGGGAACTGAGCAGTTCTTC	CASSLGDMGTEQFF
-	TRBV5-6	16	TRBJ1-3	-	TGTGCCAGCAGCTTGGCATGGAGGGCCTCTGGAAACACCATATATTTT	CASSLAWRASGNTIYF
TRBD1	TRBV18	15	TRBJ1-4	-	TGTGCCAGCTCACAGCCGGGACAGGGACAAGGAAAACTGTTTTTT	CASSQPGQGQGKLFF
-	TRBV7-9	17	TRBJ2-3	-	TGTGCCAGCAGCCCCCAGGGGTCTATAATAAAAACGGATACGCAGTATTTT	CASSPQGSIIKTDTQYF
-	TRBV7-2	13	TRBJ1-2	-	TGTGCCAGCAGCTTAATAGGGGACTATGGCTACACCTTC	CASSLIGDYGYTF
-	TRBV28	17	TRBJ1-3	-	TGTGCCAGCAGTTCCCCAGGGGAGGAGGTTCGGGGAAACACCATATATTTT	CASSSPGEEVRGNTIYF
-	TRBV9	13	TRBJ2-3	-	TGTGCCAGCAGCGTAGTTACGAGGGATACGCAGTATTTT	CASSVVTRDTQYF
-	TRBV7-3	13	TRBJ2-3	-	TGTGCCAGCAGCTCCATAAGCACAGATACGCAGTATTTT	CASSSISTDTQYF
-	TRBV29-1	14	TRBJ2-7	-	TGCAGCGTTGAAGTGTCGCAGGGCGGCTCCGAGCAGTACTTC	CSVEVSQGGSEQYF
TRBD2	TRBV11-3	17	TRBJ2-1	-	TGTGCCAGCAGCTCTGGGACTAGCGGGGGTGGGTACAATGAGCAGTTCTTC	CASSSGTSGGGYNEQFF
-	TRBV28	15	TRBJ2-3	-	TGTGCCAGCAACCTTAATGGAGGGGGCACAGATACGCAGTATTTT	CASNLNGGGTDTQYF
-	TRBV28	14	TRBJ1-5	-	TGTGCCAGCAGTTTGTTAGTTACGAATCAGCCCCAGCATTTT	CASSLLVTNQPQHF
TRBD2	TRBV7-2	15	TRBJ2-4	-	TGTGCCAGCAGCTTACTAGCGGGCCTGGAACACATTCAGTACTTC	CASSLLAGLEHIQYF
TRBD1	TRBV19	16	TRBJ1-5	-	TGTGCCAGTACCCCCCTTGGGAGGGGGCTGGCTCAGCCCCAGCATTTT	CASTPLGRGLAQPQHF
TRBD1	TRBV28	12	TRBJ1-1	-	TGTGCCAGCAGTTCAGGGGGCACTGAAGCTTTCTTT	CASSSGGTEAFF
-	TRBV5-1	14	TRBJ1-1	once	TGCGCCAGCAGCTTGGGGCGGGGGCCCACTGAAGCTTTCTTT	CASSLGRGPTEAFF
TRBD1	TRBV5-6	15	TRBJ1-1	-	TGTGCCAGCAGCTTGGCCCGACAGGGGAAGGCTGAAGCTTTCTTT	CASSLARQGKAEAFF
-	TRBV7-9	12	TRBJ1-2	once	TGTGCCAGCAGCGGGCCGAATACAGGCTACACCTTC	CASSGPNTGYTF
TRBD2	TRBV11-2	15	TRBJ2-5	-	TGTGCCAGCAGCTTACAGGGACTAGCGCGGGAGACCCAGTACTTC	CASSLQGLARETQYF
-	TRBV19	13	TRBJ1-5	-	TGTGCCAGTAGTACCGCAAACGATCAGCCCCAGCATTTT	CASSTANDQPQHF
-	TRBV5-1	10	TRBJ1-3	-	TGCGCCAGGGGGAGGGACACCATATATTTT	CARGRDTIYF
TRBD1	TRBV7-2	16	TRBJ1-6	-	TGTGCCAGCAGCTCCCAGGGGGCGAGGGGGAATTCACCCCTCCACTTT	CASSSQGARGNSPLHF
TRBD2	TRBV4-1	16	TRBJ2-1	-	TGCGCCAGCAGCCAGCTCTTTAGCGGGGCCGTCCCTGAGCAGTTCTTC	CASSQLFSGAVPEQFF
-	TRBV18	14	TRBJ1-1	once	TGTGCCAGCTCACCCTCCTACATGAACACTGAAGCTTTCTTT	CASSPSYMNTEAFF
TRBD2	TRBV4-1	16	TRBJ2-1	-	TGCGCCAGCAGCCAAGAAGGTGCGGGGGGGCGGAATGAGCAGTTCTTC	CASSQEGAGGRNEQFF
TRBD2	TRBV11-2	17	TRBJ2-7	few	TGTGCCAGCAGCCCAGGGGGACTAGCGGGGGGGTTTTACGAGCAGTACTTC	CASSPGGLAGGFYEQYF
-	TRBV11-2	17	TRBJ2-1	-	TGTGCCAGCAGCTTAGCGGGTGCGTCTATCTCCTACAATGAGCAGTTCTTC	CASSLAGASISYNEQFF
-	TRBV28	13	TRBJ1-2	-	TGTGCCATCTCAACCACGGCCTCATATGGCTACACCTTC	CAISTTASYGYTF
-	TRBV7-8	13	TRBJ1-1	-	TGTGCCAGCAGCTTGGGGGGCGGAACTGAAGCTTTCTTT	CASSLGGGTEAFF
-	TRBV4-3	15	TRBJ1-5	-	TGCGCCAGCAGCCGCCATGTGGCAGGCAATCAGCCCCAGCATTTT	CASSRHVAGNQPQHF
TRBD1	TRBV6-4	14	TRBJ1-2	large	TGTGCCAGCAGTTCGACAGGGGACAACTATGGCTACACCTTC	CASSSTGDNYGYTF
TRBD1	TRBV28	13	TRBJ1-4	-	TGTGCCAGCAGAGGGGGCCCTAATGAAAAACTGTTTTTT	CASRGGPNEKLFF
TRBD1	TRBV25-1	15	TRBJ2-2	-	TGTGCCAGTACCGGACAGGGGGGGCTAGCCGGGGAGCTGTTTTTT	CASTGQGGLAGELFF
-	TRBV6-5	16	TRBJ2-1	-	TGTGCCAGCAGTTACGGAGGGGCCAAGTCCTACAATGAGCAGTTCTTC	CASSYGGAKSYNEQFF
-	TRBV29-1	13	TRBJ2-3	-	TGCAGCGTTGACACTGACGGCACAGATACGCAGTATTTT	CSVDTDGTDTQYF
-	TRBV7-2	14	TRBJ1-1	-	TGTGCCAGCAGCTTTAACACCTGGGGGACTGAAGCTTTCTTT	CASSFNTWGTEAFF
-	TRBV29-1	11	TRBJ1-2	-	TGCAGCGTTTTTGGGGGCTATGGCTACACCTTC	CSVFGGYGYTF
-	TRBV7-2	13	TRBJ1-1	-	TGTGCCAGCAGCCTTAACGGGAACACTGAAGCTTTCTTT	CASSLNGNTEAFF
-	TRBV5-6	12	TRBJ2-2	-	TGTGCCAGCAGCTTGGTGGCCGGGGAGCTGTTTTTT	CASSLVAGELFF
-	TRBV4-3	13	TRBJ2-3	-	TGCGCCAGCAGCCCCCGCGGAGGCGATACGCAGTATTTT	CASSPRGGDTQYF
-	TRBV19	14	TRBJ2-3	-	TGTGCCAGTAGTATAATGTTAAGGACAGATACGCAGTATTTT	CASSIMLRTDTQYF
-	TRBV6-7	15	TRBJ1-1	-	TGTGCCAGCAGTTACTCGGGCAGGATGAACACTGAAGCTTTCTTT	CASSYSGRMNTEAFF
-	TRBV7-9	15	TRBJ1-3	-	TGTGCCAGCAGCTTAGTGGCGCCGAGGGGAAACACCATATATTTT	CASSLVAPRGNTIYF
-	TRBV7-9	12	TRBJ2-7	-	TGTGCCAGCAGCTTATCCGCGTACGAGCAGTACTTC	CASSLSAYEQYF
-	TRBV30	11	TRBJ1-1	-	TGTGCCTGGAGTGTACCGCGGAGAGCTTTCTTT	CAWSVPRRAFF
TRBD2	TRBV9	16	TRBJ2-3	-	TGTGCCAGCAGCCCAGGGACTAGCGATGGCACAGATACGCAGTATTTT	CASSPGTSDGTDTQYF
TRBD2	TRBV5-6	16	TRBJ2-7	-	TGTGCCAGCAGCTTTTTAGGGATAGCGGGATCGGTTGAGCAGTACTTC	CASSFLGIAGSVEQYF
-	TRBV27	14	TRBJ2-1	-	TGTGCCAGCAGTTTAGCTAGCGACTTGAATGAGCAGTTCTTC	CASSLASDLNEQFF